This TCR beta chain was captured in a study of cytomegalovirus exposure and HLA in healthy donors listed by TCRdb under 2017. About the full investigation: A later analysis indicated that the 110 or so validation repertoires were generated on the platform also employed for the 720 or so repertoires of the first cohort. The study aimed to test whether signatures of past pathogen exposure could be identified by cataloging public T cell receptors. Along with the roughly 610-subject first cohort, a separate validation cohort of about 110 different subjects was used. To predict cytomegalovirus infection status, the study combined high-throughput TCR immunosequencing, statistical association of individual TCRs with disease status, and machine learning. Results the study describes overall, beyond this receptor: In vitro tests confirmed that three of the cytomegalovirus-associated TCR beta chains recognize cytomegalovirus antigens. Most TCR sequences were seen in very few donors, while some public TCRs were found in many individuals. It was suggested by the authors that the approach could potentially be generalized to other disease states and immunological phenotypes. A later analysis found that TCRs clustered in the first cohort also tended to co-occur in the roughly 120 validation repertoires, with 94% of cluster scores above 0. A total of roughly 160 TCR beta chains were listed by the study as associated with cytomegalovirus. Cytomegalovirus status was reported to be diagnosed by the classifier with high specificity and sensitivity in both the original and validation cohorts. All 110 or so repertoires were used to score co-occurrence in the validation cohort in a later analysis, because that analysis had no HLA typing for the cohort.

Concerning this clone itself: What this receptor recognizes is not known. No base quality values were provided; no much bigger clone lies one nucleotide off.

Separate from the roughly 650-subject first cohort, the validation cohort of roughly 110 subjects was the group to which the donors belonged. Library preparation was by the immunoSEQ multiplex PCR assay. From the authors' description of their analysis: A statistical classification framework was developed to diagnose cytomegalovirus status using the catalog of TCR beta chain sequences. The source is immuneACCESS, and TCRdb retained only in-frame sequences with V and J called. Part of the clones is not carried over; for the studies checked, unresolved V genes explain less than half of this, and the remainder is unexplained. Clone size and V and J calls were adopted from that table, with D and trimming inferred from the DNA. Recorded for this sample are more than 140,000 clones; about 89% of them occurred a single time. 3% to 3.5% of the sample lies in the top ten. Spanning cysteine to phenylalanine, the CDR3 consists of 13 amino acids. Here the CDR3 DNA is all that survives: 39 bases in frame from base 1. In the germline V gene, CDR1 corresponds to SGHDN and CDR2 to FVKESK. Deletion took 6 bases off V and 4 bases off J, with a span of 12 bases between the germline ends.

Sequenced sample: PBMCs. The clonotype was recovered from a woman younger than 35 in good health and CMV-seropositive. The sequence is built from TRBV14 and TRBJ1-2; there is no confident call for the D gene. The CDR3 region has the sequence CASSPELVYGYTF. At the DNA level, the sequence is TGTGCCAGCAGTCCTGAGTTGGTCTATGGCTACACCTTC.